These 15 T cell receptor beta chains originate from one sample sequenced in a study of blood T cells in healthy people across ages. Through a sample-barcoded 5' primer and a J-beta primer mix, a second PCR was run for about 6 to 12 cycles. TCRdb analysed the 5' RACE reads with MiXCR anew, one entry per CDR3 protein. This table holds about 680,000 distinct CDR3 sequences, 49% found once. Sequencing was carried out using blood. These receptors were collected from a woman aged 55 to 70 in good health.

The V gene is TRBV28, the J gene TRBJ1-6; the match to TRBD1 covers 7 bases. Germline V gene data show CDR1 as MDHEN and CDR2 as SYDVKM. With 3 bases clipped from V and 13 bases from J, the junction kept 12 bases outside the gene matches. This CDR3 spans 15 amino acids. The CDR3 region is CASSLAAREGAPLHF. The CDR3 nucleotides are TGTGCCAGCAGTTTGGCGGCGAGGGAGGGGGCCCCCCTCCACTTT.

The CDR3 DNA reads as TGCGCCAGCAGCTTGGCGACTAGCGGGAGTCCGCAGACCCAGTACTTC. It translates to CASSLATSGSPQTQYF. The chain links TRBV5-1 to TRBJ2-5; 12 bases fit TRBD2. The length of the CDR3 is 16 residues. V shed 0 bases, J shed 6 bases, and the junction held 6 bases outside the gene matches. Germline V gene sequence: CDR1 SGHRS, CDR2 YFSETQ.

This rearrangement joins TRBV11-3 to TRBJ2-1, with D perhaps matching TRBD2 (6 bases). The germline V and J ends were trimmed by 5 bases and 2 bases, with 16 bases remaining between them. The CDR3 has 16 amino acids. Germline-derived CDR1 and CDR2 are SGHNT and YENEEA. The CDR3 region has the DNA TGTGCCAGCAGCCACGGTCGGGGGAACCCCTACAATGAGCAGTTCTTC. Protein product: CASSHGRGNPYNEQFF.

With respect to this clonotype: An end of the junction does not agree with germline; a read error may underlie this. This chain links TRBV28 with TRBJ1-2; 7 bases map to TRBD1. This CDR3 spans 13 amino acids. Germline CDR1 MDHEN, CDR2 SYDVKM. CDR3 coding DNA: TGTACCAGCAGACGGCCAGGGGGCTATGGCTACACCTTC. This codes for CTSRRPGGYGYTF.

This chain links TRBV5-5 with TRBJ2-4, with 10 bases that match TRBD1. The J call is in doubt because the DNA end fits TRBJ2-7 better. Germline V gene lookup returns CDR1 SGHKS and CDR2 YYEKEE (reference sequence). This CDR3 region has 16 residues. CDR3 sequence reads: CASSALPGQGFNEQYF. DNA for the CDR3: TGTGCCAGCAGCGCATTACCGGGACAGGGGTTCAACGAGCAGTACTTC.

V is TRBV20-1 and J is TRBJ1-5; 7 nucleotides agree with TRBD1. This CDR3 is 15 amino acids long. V gave up 0 bases and J gave up 9 bases; unmatched junction bases: 11. The germline V gene has CDR1 DFQATT and CDR2 SNEGSKA (reference sequence). CDR3 residues: CSARDPTGAEGPQHF. The CDR3 DNA reads TGCAGTGCTAGAGATCCTACAGGGGCAGAGGGGCCCCAGCATTTT.

V is TRBV20-1 and J is TRBJ1-2, with no clear D. Between the trimmed V and J ends, which lost 3 bases and 1 base, there was a span of 9 bases. The CDR3 is 13 residues long. CDR1 and CDR2 from the germline V gene are DFQATT and SNEGSKA (reference sequence). The CDR3 region has the DNA TGCAGTGCTAGTAACGGAGTTAACTATGGCTACACCTTC. It codes for CSASNGVNYGYTF.

In its sample, this clonotype was seen a few times. A much larger clone lies one base from this, so it may be a read error. As DNA, the CDR3 is TGTGCCAGCAGTGCCAGCGAATTCTTCTATGGCTACACCTTC. Translating gives CASSASEFFYGYTF. The V call is TRBV12-3 or TRBV12-4, the J call TRBJ1-2; D not resolved. CDR3 length: 14 amino acids. The germline V and J ends were trimmed by 5 bases and 4 bases, with 14 bases remaining between them.

CDR3 in DNA: TGTGCCAGCAGCAGGCAGGGGTGCGAGCAGTACTTC. Amino acid sequence: CASSRQGCEQYF. V and J are TRBV6-1 and TRBJ2-7; weak D call: TRBD1 (6 bases). CDR3 size: 12 residues. Trimming cost V 6 bases and J 6 bases, with 12 bases left between them. The germline gives CDR1 MNHNS, CDR2 SASEGT.

The chain joins TRBV27 to TRBJ2-1; D ambiguous. The CDR3 consists of 15 residues. The V end lost 6 bases, the J end lost 3 bases, and 15 bases lay between the germline ends. Germline CDR1 and CDR2: MNHEY and SMNVEV (reference sequence). The CDR3, as DNA: TGTGCCAGCAGCCCGCACATTCAGTACTACAATGAGCAGTTCTTC. It encodes CASSPHIQYYNEQFF.

The chain has TRBV29-1 and TRBJ2-7, with D tentatively TRBD1 or TRBD2 (5 bases each). Trimming left V 5 bases short and J 1 base short, with 12 bases between. The germline CDR1 and CDR2 sequences are SQVTM and ANQGSEA. This CDR3 has 13 amino acids. The CDR3 loop reads CSVPGPSSYEQYF. The CDR3 DNA reads as TGCAGCGTTCCGGGGCCATCATCCTACGAGCAGTACTTC.

The count of this clonotype is one. An end of the junction differs from the germline gene, which may be a read error. This chain joins TRBV4-3 and TRBJ2-3; the D call may be TRBD1 or TRBD2 (5 bases each). This CDR3 has 15 amino acids. Per germline, CDR1 LGHNA and CDR2 YSLEER. As DNA, the CDR3 is TGCGCCAGCAGCCAACGGGGCACAAGCACAGATACGCAGTGTTTT. This encodes CASSQRGTSTDTQCF.

The chain uses TRBV4-1 and TRBJ2-5, with D uncertain. The end of the DNA is better explained by TRBJ2-7, so the J call may be wrong. The CDR3 is 15 amino acids. Germline V gene lookup returns CDR1 MGHRA and CDR2 YSYEKL. The CDR3 is CASSQEGGLTYEQYF. CDR3 DNA: TGCGCCAGCAGCCAAGAAGGCGGCCTCACCTACGAGCAGTACTTC.

The chain carries TRBV4-2 and TRBJ1-4; possible D gene TRBD1, 5 bases. The CDR3 consists of 14 residues. Trimming pared 6 bases from V and 0 bases from J, leaving 8 bases between. Germline-derived CDR1 and CDR2 are LGHNA and YNFKEQ. The CDR3: CASRTASTNEKLFF. The DNA for the CDR3 is TGTGCCAGCAGGACAGCCTCAACTAATGAAAAACTGTTTTTT.

This chain uses TRBV6-2 or TRBV6-3 with TRBJ2-1, with 14 nucleotides matching TRBD2. Germline V CDR1 and CDR2: MNHEY, SVGEGT. The CDR3 is made up of 21 amino acids. Trimming took 3 bases from V and 6 from J; bases not matched to a gene: 19. As DNA, the CDR3 is TGTGCCAGCAGTTATGAAGGGCCCGGGACTAGCGGGAGACCTCTGGCCAATGAGCAGTTCTTC. It yields the protein CASSYEGPGTSGRPLANEQFF.